Sequencing of this TCR beta chain was carried out in a study of OX40 agonist ivuxolimab in advanced cancers. Study-wide context: A male proportion of just over 80% was recorded, with mean age around 64 years and range about 20 to 79. Findings and caveats of the study: Averaged across samples, CD8+ T cells carried more expanded clones than CD4+ did.

Per germline, CDR1 DFQATT and CDR2 SNEGSKA (reference sequence). CDR3 length: 11 amino acids. The V end was cut by 3 bases, the J end by 3 bases, with 5 bases between. Patients were ruled out by autoimmune disease history or systemic immunosuppression. Samples were taken at baseline and on day 1 of cycles 4 and 7. The data were produced by immunoSEQ multiplex PCR, yet TCRdb's version contains in-frame clones alone and is incomplete. Found here are over 50,000 clones, approximately 80% of them singletons; the top ten hold 0.6% to 0.8%. Concerning this clone itself: Its target is unknown.

The J gene is TRBJ2-5, the V gene TRBV20-1; D gene unclear. The sample was CD4+ or CD8+ T cells sorted from blood, taken in a trial of the OX40 agonist ivuxolimab. This TCR derives from an adult with an advanced solid tumor such as melanoma, head and neck, liver or kidney cancer. The CDR3 bases are TGCAGTGCTAGGTCGGAAGAGACCCAGTACTTC. This codes for CSARSEETQYF.